This TCR beta chain derives from a study of T cell repertoires in cytomegalovirus infection. Study overall: It can be stated that public TCR beta signatures indicated CMV infection as well as a matching HLA type. Study results and limitations: In two of eight donors, the top clonotype was HLA-C-restricted CMV-specific.

Note on this clonotype: What it binds is unknown. Its ends do not fully match the called genes, so a read error is possible.

Each CDR3 protein gets one entry after TCRdb re-called the reads with MiXCR. Here the sample spans tens of thousands of distinct CDR3 sequences, about a fifth being singletons. The sequence came from a human donor in good health (CMV status not recorded). Some clones in this sample may be carry-over from other donors' samples. The sequencing used CD8+ T cells from cultured PBMCs, collected from culture after CMV antigen stimulation.

The CDR3 region has the DNA TGTGCCAGCAGCCCGAACAGGTTGAGTGTCGATTTT. This gives the protein CASSPNRLSVDF. The chain carries TRBV14 and TRBJ2-3; a possible D gene is TRBD1 (5 bases). The CDR3 extends over 12 amino acids. CDR1 SGHDN and CDR2 FVKESK come from the germline V gene.